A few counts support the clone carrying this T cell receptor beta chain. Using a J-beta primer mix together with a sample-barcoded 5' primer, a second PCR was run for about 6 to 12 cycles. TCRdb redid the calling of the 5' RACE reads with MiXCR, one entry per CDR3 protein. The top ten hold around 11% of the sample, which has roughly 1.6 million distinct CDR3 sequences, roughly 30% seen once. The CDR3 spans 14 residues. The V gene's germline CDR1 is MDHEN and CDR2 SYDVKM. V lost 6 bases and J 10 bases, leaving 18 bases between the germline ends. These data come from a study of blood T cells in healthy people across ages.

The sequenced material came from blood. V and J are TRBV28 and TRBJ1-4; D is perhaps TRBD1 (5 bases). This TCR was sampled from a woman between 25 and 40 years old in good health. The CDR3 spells CASSLIGSQGKLFF. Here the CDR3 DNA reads TGTGCCAGCAGCCTCATTGGCTCGCAGGGAAAACTGTTTTTT.